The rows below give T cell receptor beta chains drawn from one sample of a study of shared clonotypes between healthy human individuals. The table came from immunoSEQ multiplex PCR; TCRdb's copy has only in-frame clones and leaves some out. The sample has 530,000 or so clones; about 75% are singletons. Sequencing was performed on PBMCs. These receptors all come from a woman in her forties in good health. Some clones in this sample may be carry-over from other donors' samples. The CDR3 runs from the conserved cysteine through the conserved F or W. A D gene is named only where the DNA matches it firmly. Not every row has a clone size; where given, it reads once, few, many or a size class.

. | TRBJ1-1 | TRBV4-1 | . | CASSQDYTGGWNTEAFF | TGCGCCAGCAGCCAAGACTATACAGGAGGATGGAACACTGAAGCTTTCTTT
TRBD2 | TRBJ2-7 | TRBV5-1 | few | CASSFYSGRSPYEQYF | TGCGCCAGCAGCTTCTATAGCGGGAGGTCCCCCTACGAGCAGTACTTC
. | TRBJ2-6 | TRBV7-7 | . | CASSHKTQSRANVLTF | TGTGCCAGCAGCCATAAAACACAAAGTCGGGCCAACGTCCTGACTTTC
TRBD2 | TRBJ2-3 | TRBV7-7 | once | CASSLASPGLADLQGTQYF | TGTGCTAGCAGCTTAGCATCCCCCGGACTAGCGGATCTTCAGGGAACGCAGTATTTT
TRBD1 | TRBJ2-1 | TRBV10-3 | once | CAISGGQGYNEQFF | TGTGCCATCAGTGGGGGACAGGGGTACAATGAGCAGTTCTTC
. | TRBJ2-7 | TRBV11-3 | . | CASSAGRGESYEQYF | TGTGCCAGCAGCGCAGGACGGGGTGAGTCCTACGAGCAGTACTTC
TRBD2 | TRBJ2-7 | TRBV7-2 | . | CASSSTSDSYEQYF | TGTGCCAGCAGCAGTACTAGCGACTCCTACGAGCAGTACTTC
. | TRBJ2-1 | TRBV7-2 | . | CASSLINGYNEQFF | TGTGCCAGCAGCTTAATCAATGGTTACAATGAGCAGTTCTTC
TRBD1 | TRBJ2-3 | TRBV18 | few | CASSPGQGGTDTQYF | TGTGCCAGCTCACCGGGACAGGGGGGCACAGATACGCAGTATTTT
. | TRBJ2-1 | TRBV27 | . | CASSFSTAYNEQFF | TGTGCCAGCAGTTTTTCTACTGCCTACAATGAGCAGTTCTTC
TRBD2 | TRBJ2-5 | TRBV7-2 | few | CASSLGGRTETQYF | TGTGCCAGCAGCTTAGGCGGGAGGACGGAGACCCAGTACTTC
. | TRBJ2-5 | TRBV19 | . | CASSIQQGPQETQYF | TGTGCCAGTAGTATACAGCAGGGGCCTCAAGAGACCCAGTACTTC
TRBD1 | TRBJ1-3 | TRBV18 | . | CASSPGTGAISGNTIYF | TGTGCCAGCTCACCGGGGACAGGGGCCATCTCTGGAAACACCATATATTTT
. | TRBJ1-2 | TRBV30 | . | CAWSIDHLYGYTF | TGTGCCTGGAGTATAGACCATTTGTATGGCTACACCTTC
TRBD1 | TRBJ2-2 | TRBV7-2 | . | CASSLEDRLGELFF | TGTGCCAGCAGCTTAGAGGACAGGCTCGGGGAGCTGTTTTTT
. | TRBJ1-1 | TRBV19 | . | CATRDWRRLNTEAFF | TGTGCCACAAGGGACTGGCGTAGATTGAACACTGAAGCTTTCTTT
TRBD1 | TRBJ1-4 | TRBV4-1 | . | CASSQVDRAGETNEKLFF | TGCGCCAGCAGCCAAGTCGACAGGGCGGGGGAAACTAATGAAAAACTGTTTTTT
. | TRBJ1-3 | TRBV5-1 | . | CASSLTGTDTIYF | TGCGCCAGCAGCTTGACAGGGACGGACACCATATATTTT
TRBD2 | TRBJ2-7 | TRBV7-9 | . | CASSLALAGTYEQYF | TGTGCCAGCAGCTTAGCCCTAGCGGGTACCTACGAGCAGTACTTC
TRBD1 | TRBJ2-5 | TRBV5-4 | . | CASSIRQGFWETQYF | TGTGCCAGCAGCATCCGACAGGGTTTCTGGGAGACCCAGTACTTC
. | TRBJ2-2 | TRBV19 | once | CASTSFFGAGELFF | TGTGCCAGTACCAGTTTTTTCGGTGCCGGGGAGCTGTTTTTT
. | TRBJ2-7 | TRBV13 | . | CASSLGLGGVVRGEQYF | TGTGCCAGCAGCTTAGGCCTGGGGGGCGTCGTTCGGGGCGAGCAGTACTTC
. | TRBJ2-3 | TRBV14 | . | CASSRPGVAAQYF | TGTGCCAGCAGCCGCCCGGGAGTTGCTGCACAGTATTTT
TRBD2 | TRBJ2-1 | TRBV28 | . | CASSPGLAELNEQFF | TGTGCCAGCAGTCCGGGACTAGCGGAACTCAATGAGCAGTTCTTC
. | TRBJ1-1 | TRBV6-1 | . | CASSEAVTYTEAFF | TGTGCCAGCAGTGAAGCTGTTACTTACACTGAAGCTTTCTTT
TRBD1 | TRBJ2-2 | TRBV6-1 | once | CASTTGDDTGELFF | TGTGCCAGCACTACAGGGGACGACACCGGGGAGCTGTTTTTT
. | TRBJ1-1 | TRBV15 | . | CATSRPLDTLNTEAFF | TGTGCCACCAGCAGACCGCTTGACACATTGAACACTGAAGCTTTCTTT
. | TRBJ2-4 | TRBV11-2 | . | CASSSPRALAKNIQYF | TGTGCCAGCAGCTCCCCCCGGGCACTAGCCAAAAACATTCAGTACTTC
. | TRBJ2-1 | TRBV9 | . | CASSASSNEQFF | TGTGCCAGCAGCGCCTCATCCAATGAGCAGTTCTTC
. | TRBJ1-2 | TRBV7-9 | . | CASSSPGEGFGYTF | TGTGCCAGCAGCTCCCCTGGGGAAGGGTTTGGCTACACCTTC
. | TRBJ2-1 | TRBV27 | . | CASSLGSYNEQFF | TGTGCCAGCAGTTTGGGGTCCTACAATGAGCAGTTCTTC
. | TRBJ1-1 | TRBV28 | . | CASRYGPTNTEAFF | TGTGCCAGCAGATACGGCCCGACGAACACTGAAGCTTTCTTT
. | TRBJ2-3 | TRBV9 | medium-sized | CASSLLLDTQYF | TGTGCCAGCAGCCTCCTACTGGATACGCAGTATTTT
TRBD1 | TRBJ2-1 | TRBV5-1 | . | CASSRGQGGNEQFF | TGCGCCAGCAGCCGGGGACAGGGAGGGAATGAGCAGTTCTTC
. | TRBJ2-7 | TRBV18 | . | CASSPTEAEQYF | TGTGCCAGCTCCCCCACCGAGGCCGAGCAGTACTTC
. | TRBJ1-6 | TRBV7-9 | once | CASSLVGSGNSPLHF | TGTGCCAGCAGCTTAGTGGGTAGTGGCAATTCACCCCTCCACTTT
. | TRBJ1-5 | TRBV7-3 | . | CASSVNSNQPQHF | TGTGCCAGCAGCGTCAATAGCAATCAGCCCCAGCATTTT
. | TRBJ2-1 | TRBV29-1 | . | CSAPWPRAGDDYNEQFF | TGCAGCGCCCCATGGCCTCGCGCGGGTGACGACTACAATGAGCAGTTCTTC
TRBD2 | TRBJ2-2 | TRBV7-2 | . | CASSSRGAGGTGELFF | TGTGCCAGCAGCTCCCGAGGAGCGGGAGGCACCGGGGAGCTGTTTTTT
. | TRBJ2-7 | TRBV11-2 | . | CASSAAGTTYVEQYF | TGCGCCAGCAGCGCCGCCGGGACCACTTACGTTGAGCAGTACTTC
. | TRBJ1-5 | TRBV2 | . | CASSGGVVNQPQHF | TGTGCCAGCAGCGGGGGGGTAGTCAATCAGCCCCAGCATTTT
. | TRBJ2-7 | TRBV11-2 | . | CASSLDRGLVYEQYF | TGTGCCAGCAGCTTAGATAGAGGGCTAGTCTACGAGCAGTACTTC
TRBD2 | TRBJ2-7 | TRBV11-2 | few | CASSLGGTSGFYEQYF | TGTGCCAGCAGCTTAGGGGGGACTAGCGGCTTCTACGAGCAGTACTTC
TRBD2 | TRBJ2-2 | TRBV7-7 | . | CASSHGLAGSELFF | TGTGCTAGCAGCCACGGACTAGCGGGAAGTGAGCTGTTTTTT
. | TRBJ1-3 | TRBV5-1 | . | CASSPRGISGNTIYF | TGCGCCAGCAGCCCCAGGGGCATCTCTGGAAACACCATATATTTT
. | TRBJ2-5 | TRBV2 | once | CASSLDSEETQYF | TGTGCCAGCAGTTTGGACAGTGAAGAGACCCAGTACTTC
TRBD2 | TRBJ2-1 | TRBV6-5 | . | CASSYVIAGGPDEQFF | TGTGCCAGCAGTTACGTCATAGCGGGAGGGCCGGATGAGCAGTTCTTC
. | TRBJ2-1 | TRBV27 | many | CASSLGGNEQFF | TGTGCCAGCAGTTTAGGTGGGAATGAGCAGTTCTTC
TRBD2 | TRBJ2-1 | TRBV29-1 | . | CSVGLAGREQFF | TGCAGCGTCGGACTAGCGGGCCGGGAGCAGTTCTTC
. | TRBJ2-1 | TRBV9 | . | CASSADSSYNEQFF | TGTGCCAGCAGCGCTGACAGTTCGTACAATGAGCAGTTCTTC
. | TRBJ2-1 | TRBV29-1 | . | CSGGQSSYNEQFF | TGCAGCGGTGGACAGAGCTCCTACAATGAGCAGTTCTTC
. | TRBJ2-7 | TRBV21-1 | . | CASSNCELAVGYEQYF | TGTGCCAGCAGCAATTGTGAACTAGCGGTAGGCTACGAGCAGTACTTC